The 14 T cell receptor beta chains below were found in one sample sequenced in a study of blood T cell repertoires in COVID-19. Assay used: immunoSEQ multiplex PCR; TCRdb lists only in-frame clones, some missing. This sample has 400,000 to 450,000 clones, with roughly 90% found just once. Sequenced material: peripheral blood. These receptors were taken from a man younger than 35 with COVID-19, enrolled during active disease.

This rearrangement joins TRBV6-5 to TRBJ2-7, with 7 bases that match TRBD2. CDR1 and CDR2 from the germline V gene are MNHEY and SVGAGI. V gave up 0 bases and J gave up 7 bases; unmatched junction bases: 6. This CDR3 is built from 14 residues. The CDR3 protein is CASSYSFTAGEQYF. The CDR3 DNA follows: TGTGCCAGCAGTTACTCGTTCACAGCGGGGGAGCAGTACTTC.

The rearrangement joins TRBV6-5 to TRBJ2-5; 11 bases align to TRBD1. This CDR3 comprises 15 residues. CDR1 is MNHEY, CDR2 SVGAGI, per germline. Unmatched junction bases numbered 5, after V lost 6 bases and J lost 2 bases. The CDR3 DNA sequence: TGTGCCAGCAGACCAGGACAGGGGGCTCAAGAGACCCAGTACTTC. The encoded protein is CASRPGQGAQETQYF.

The chain carries TRBV5-1 and TRBJ2-7; 8 bases are shared with TRBD2. V shed 4 bases and J 7 bases; nucleotides not matched to a gene: 16. The germline V gene has CDR1 SGHRS and CDR2 YFSETQ. The CDR3 sequence is 16 residues long. Here the CDR3 DNA reads TGCGCCAGCAGCCCAAGGTCGGCGGGGGGCTTGAGGGAGCAGTACTTC. Its protein product is CASSPRSAGGLREQYF.

This clone showed up just a few times. This sequence joins TRBV12-3 or TRBV12-4 and TRBJ1-1, with TRBD1 as a possible D gene (5 bases). The V end lost 8 bases, the J end lost 5 bases, and 15 bases lay between the germline ends. CDR3 size: 13 residues. The CDR3 region is CASGLAGRTEAFF. The CDR3 bases are TGTGCCAGCGGGCTCGCAGGGAGGACTGAAGCTTTCTTT.

This clone has a single count. This chain joins TRBV6-6 and TRBJ2-4; D gene uncertain. Trimming took 3 bases from V and 4 from J, leaving 10 bases between them. Germline V gene sequence: CDR1 MNHNY, CDR2 SVGAGI (reference sequence). This CDR3 contains 14 residues. The CDR3 here is CASSYSKFKNIQYF. The CDR3 DNA follows: TGTGCCAGCAGTTATTCCAAATTTAAAAACATTCAGTACTTC.

The V and J genes are TRBV6-5 and TRBJ2-1; 9 bases agree with TRBD2. Germline CDR1 and CDR2: MNHEY and SVGAGI. The CDR3 totals 13 residues. V gave up 4 bases and J gave up 13 bases; unmatched junction bases: 8. The CDR3 loop is CASSFGMGLAQFF. DNA of the CDR3: TGTGCCAGCAGTTTCGGAATGGGACTAGCTCAGTTCTTC.

Worth noting for this clone: The same CDR3 is also encoded by other DNA sequences in this sample. CDR3 nucleotides: TGTGCCAGCAGTCTCTACAATGAGCAGTTCTTC. Its translation: CASSLYNEQFF. The chain has TRBV9 and TRBJ2-1; D is ambiguous. CDR1 and CDR2 (germline): SGDLS, YYNGEE. The V end lost 5 bases, the J end lost 3 bases, and 3 bases lay between the germline ends. The CDR3 totals 11 residues. Together with reference TRBV9 and TRBJ2-1, the CDR3 gives the full variable domain: DSGVTQTPKHLITATGQRVTLRCSPRSGDLSVYWYQQSLDQGLQFLIQYYNGEERAKGNILERFSAQQFPDLHSELNLSSLELGDSALYFCASSLYNEQFFGPGTRLTVL.

V is TRBV5-5 and J is TRBJ1-5, with D possibly matching TRBD1 (6 bases). Between the trimmed V and J ends, which lost 4 bases and 5 bases, there was a span of 13 bases. CDR1 and CDR2 from the germline V gene are SGHKS and YYEKEE (reference sequence). The CDR3 has 14 residues. CDR3 DNA: TGTGCCAGCAGCAGGGGACAAGGGGATCAGCCCCAGCATTTT. Protein product: CASSRGQGDQPQHF. The complete variable domain, with remaining parts taken from reference TRBV5-5 and TRBJ1-5, reads DAGVTQSPTHLIKTRGQQVTLRCSPISGHKSVSWYQQVLGQGPQFIFQYYEKEERGRGNFPDRFSARQFPNYSSELNVNALLLGDSALYLCASSRGQGDQPQHFGDGTRLSIL.

V usage is TRBV3-1 (or the pseudogene TRBV3-2) and J usage is TRBJ2-2, with 14 positions matching TRBD2. Germline values: CDR1 LGHDT, CDR2 YNNKEL (reference sequence). This CDR3 contains 19 residues. With 1 base clipped from V and 6 bases from J, the junction kept 10 bases outside the gene matches. The CDR3 DNA follows: TGTGCCAGCAGCCAAGGAGTTTTGACTAGCGGGGGGGAAGCCGGGGAGCTGTTTTTT. It is translated as CASSQGVLTSGGEAGELFF.

The rearrangement uses TRBV21-1 and TRBJ2-3; TRBD2 reflects the table's D call only, with no check against the DNA. TRBV21-1 constitutes a pseudogene. The CDR3 contains 16 residues. This chain's CDR3 is CASSKADIELTDTQYF. DNA of the CDR3: TGTGCCAGCAGCAAAGCTGATATAGAACTCACAGATACGCAGTATTTT.

J is TRBJ2-1 and V is TRBV4-1, with D hard to call. From germline, CDR1 is MGHRA and CDR2 YSYEKL. V shed 0 bases and J shed 2 bases, with 11 bases lying between them. The CDR3 is 16 residues long. CDR3 residues: CASSQDFLDPYNEQFF. The CDR3 coding sequence is TGCGCCAGCAGCCAAGACTTCCTAGACCCCTACAATGAGCAGTTCTTC.

The rearrangement links TRBV2 to TRBJ1-1, with D hard to call. Trimming shortened V by 8 bases and J by 0 bases, and 10 bases separated the two germline ends. The CDR3 has 13 residues. Germline lookup yields CDR1 SNHLY and CDR2 FYNNEI. In DNA, the CDR3 is TGTGCCAGCGGGCCAGATTTGAACACTGAAGCTTTCTTT. It encodes CASGPDLNTEAFF.

The CDR3 is CASSTGGAGNQPQHF. CDR3 nucleotides: TGTGCCAGCAGCACAGGGGGCGCGGGGAATCAGCCCCAGCATTTT. The chain combines TRBV5-5 with TRBJ1-5, with 9 bases lining up with TRBD1. J lost 4 bases, V lost 4 bases, and 6 bases had no gene match. Per the germline V gene, CDR1 is SGHKS and CDR2 is YYEKEE (reference sequence). CDR3 length: 15 amino acids.

This clone was seen more than once but under ten times. The genes are TRBV2 and TRBJ1-2, with 8 bases identical to TRBD1. The germline gives CDR1 SNHLY, CDR2 FYNNEI. CDR3 size: 15 residues. J lost 8 bases, V lost 5 bases, and 13 bases had no gene match. The CDR3 is CASSRDRQGAEGYTF. DNA for the CDR3: TGTGCCAGCAGTAGGGACAGGCAGGGGGCTGAAGGCTACACCTTC.